The 17 T cell receptor beta chains presented below share a single source sample, sequenced in a study of T cells in Graves' hyperthyroidism and ophthalmopathy. TCR beta CDR3 regions were amplified from RNA. With the HTBI primer set, the TCR CDR3 went through a first round of RT-PCR. TCRdb ran MiXCR on the multiplex PCR reads and lists one entry per CDR3 protein. Counted here are 540,000 or so distinct CDR3 sequences, around 42% occurring once; the ten biggest clones make up around 19%. Sequencing was performed on peripheral blood or thyroid tissue (not recorded which). The receptors shown here come from an adult woman with Graves' disease, either hyperthyroidism or ophthalmopathy (not recorded which).

The chain uses TRBV12-3 or TRBV12-4 and TRBJ1-2; D gene ambiguous. Trimming left V 3 bases short and J 0 bases short, with 8 bases between. CDR3 length: 14 amino acids. CDR3 in DNA: TGTGCCAGCAGTTTGAGATATTCTAACTATGGCTACACCTTC. This sequence encodes CASSLRYSNYGYTF.

This chain connects TRBV20-1 to TRBJ1-5; no firm D call. CDR3 size: 12 residues. V was trimmed by 6 bases and J by 7 bases, leaving 13 bases between them. Per the germline V gene, CDR1 is DFQATT and CDR2 is SNEGSKA (reference sequence). The CDR3 DNA follows: TGCAGTGCCCATTGGGCAGGCCAGCCCCAGCATTTT. This gives the protein CSAHWAGQPQHF.

The chain combines TRBV2 with TRBJ1-5; D may be TRBD1 (6 bases). The V and J ends lost 5 bases and 7 bases respectively, with 21 bases between them. This CDR3 region has 16 residues. The germline gives CDR1 SNHLY, CDR2 FYNNEI. CDR3 sequence reads: CASSTATGLGEQPQHF. The DNA for the CDR3 is TGTGCCAGCAGTACGGCCACAGGGTTGGGCGAGCAGCCCCAGCATTTT.

The CDR3 loop is CADPRVRTIWNTEAFF. For the CDR3, the DNA is TGTGCCGATCCGAGGGTGAGGACTATATGGAACACTGAAGCTTTCTTT. The chain has TRBV6-6 and TRBJ1-1; D gene unclear. Germline assignment: CDR1 MNHNY and CDR2 SVGAGI (reference sequence). The V end was cut by 11 bases, the J end by 1 base, with 23 bases between. The CDR3 consists of 16 residues.

V is TRBV24-1 and J is TRBJ1-2, with unresolved D. CDR1 KGHDR and CDR2 SFDVKD come from the germline V gene. The CDR3 loop spans 13 amino acids. Deletions cut 5 bases from V and 3 bases from J, with 9 bases between. In DNA form, the CDR3 reads TGTGCCACCAGTGCTGTGAACGACTATGGCTACACCTTC. This gives the protein CATSAVNDYGYTF.

This clonotype occurred a few times. The rearrangement uses TRBV11-2 and TRBJ2-3; D may correspond to TRBD1 or TRBD2 (5 bases each). Germline V gene data show CDR1 as SGHAT and CDR2 as FQNNGV. The CDR3 contains 16 residues. Trimming removed 6 bases from V and 2 bases from J, with 18 bases in between. Here the CDR3 reads CASSPGAERLTDTQYF. CDR3 coding DNA: TGTGCCAGCAGTCCCGGGGCGGAGCGGCTCACAGATACGCAGTATTTT.

The V and J genes are TRBV7-3 and TRBJ2-1, with D maybe TRBD2 (6 bases). The CDR3 length is 12 residues. CDR1 is SGHTA, CDR2 FQGTGA, per germline. Trimming cost V 5 bases and J 9 bases, with 11 bases left between them. CDR3 nucleotide sequence: TGTGCCAGCAGCACCAACGGGGGTGAGCAGTTCTTC. This gives the protein CASSTNGGEQFF.

In its sample, this clonotype was seen many times. V usage is TRBV7-9 and J usage is TRBJ2-7, with D tentatively TRBD2 (6 bases). V lost 4 bases and J 0 bases, leaving 13 bases between the germline ends. Germline assignment: CDR1 SEHNR and CDR2 FQNEAQ (reference sequence). The CDR3 spans 15 residues. The CDR3 loop reads CASSSDSGSSYEQYF. DNA for the CDR3: TGTGCCAGCAGCTCGGATAGCGGTAGCTCCTACGAGCAGTACTTC.

The V and J genes are TRBV7-2 and TRBJ2-5; 7 nucleotides line up with TRBD1. This CDR3 has 15 amino acids. Looked up from germline, CDR1 is SGHTA and CDR2 is FQGNSA. J lost 5 bases, V lost 4 bases, and 10 bases had no gene match. The CDR3, as DNA: TGTGCCAGCAGCTCTCTGACAGGGCCGGGTGAGACCCAGTACTTC. Translated, it gives CASSSLTGPGETQYF.

This clonotype came up many times. In DNA form, the CDR3 reads TGTGCCAGCAGTCATAGCGATTACGAGCAGTACTTC. As protein: CASSHSDYEQYF. This chain connects TRBV28 to TRBJ2-7; D is perhaps TRBD2 (5 bases). This CDR3 comprises 12 residues. V lost 5 bases to trimming and J lost 4 bases, with 9 bases between them. The germline V gene encodes CDR1 MDHEN and CDR2 SYDVKM.

This clonotype has a handful of counts. The chain links TRBV7-9 to TRBJ1-2; D gene uncertain. Germline V gene data show CDR1 as SEHNR and CDR2 as FQNEAQ (reference sequence). This CDR3 is built from 14 residues. Trimming pared 4 bases from V and 4 bases from J, leaving 13 bases between. The CDR3 reads CASSYVPETYGYTF. The CDR3, as DNA: TGTGCCAGCAGCTATGTCCCAGAGACCTATGGCTACACCTTC.

The rearrangement uses TRBV29-1 and TRBJ2-7; TRBD1 matches 8 bases. The germline CDR1 and CDR2 sequences are SQVTM and ANQGSEA. Germline trimming cut 6 bases from V and 2 bases from J; bases unmatched to any gene: 3. The CDR3 runs to 12 residues. CDR3 coding DNA: TGCAGCGTCTGGACAGGGACCTACGAGCAGTACTTC. Translation gives CSVWTGTYEQYF.

This clonotype appeared a few times. The chain carries TRBV27 and TRBJ2-7, with TRBD2 identical over 12 bases. CDR3 length: 15 amino acids. The ends lost 4 bases at V and 5 bases at J; junction bases unmatched: 6. CDR1 is MNHEY, CDR2 SMNVEV, per germline (reference sequence). In DNA, the CDR3 is TGTGCCAGCAGTTCCGCGACTAGCGGGAGCCACGAGCAGTACTTC. It translates to CASSSATSGSHEQYF.

This clonotype has ten or more counts. This sequence joins TRBV6-5 and TRBJ1-5, with a weak D call TRBD1 (5 bases). With 3 bases removed from V and 0 bases from J, the gap between germline ends came to 9 bases. Germline V gives CDR1 MNHEY, CDR2 SVGAGI. The CDR3 is 15 residues long. CDR3 region: CASSYGAYSNQPQHF. The CDR3 region has the DNA TGTGCCAGCAGTTATGGGGCCTATAGCAATCAGCCCCAGCATTTT.

This chain joins TRBV20-1 and TRBJ2-7; D remains ambiguous. The CDR3 consists of 12 residues. V lost 5 bases, J lost 5 bases, and 13 bases lay in between. The germline gives CDR1 DFQATT, CDR2 SNEGSKA (reference sequence). This chain's CDR3 is CSAETPADEQYF. The CDR3 nucleotides read TGCAGTGCTGAAACTCCTGCCGACGAGCAGTACTTC.

This clonotype was counted at least ten times. The gene calls are TRBV7-9 and TRBJ1-3; 7 bases map to TRBD1. This CDR3 is 16 amino acids long. Germline V gene lookup returns CDR1 SEHNR and CDR2 FQNEAQ (reference sequence). The V gene end was trimmed by 5 bases and the J gene end by 2 bases; junction bases not matched to a gene: 9. CDR3 in amino acids: CASSPRGGATGNTIYF. CDR3 in DNA: TGTGCCAGCAGCCCCAGGGGGGGGGCTACTGGAAACACCATATATTTT.

This chain uses TRBV6-5 with TRBJ1-5; D may be TRBD1 (5 bases). CDR1 and CDR2 (germline): MNHEY, SVGAGI. The CDR3 contains 13 residues. V was cut by 8 bases and J by 5 bases, with 13 bases left in between. CDR3 in amino acids: CASAGGWYQPQHF. In DNA form, the CDR3 reads TGTGCCAGCGCGGGGGGATGGTATCAGCCCCAGCATTTT.